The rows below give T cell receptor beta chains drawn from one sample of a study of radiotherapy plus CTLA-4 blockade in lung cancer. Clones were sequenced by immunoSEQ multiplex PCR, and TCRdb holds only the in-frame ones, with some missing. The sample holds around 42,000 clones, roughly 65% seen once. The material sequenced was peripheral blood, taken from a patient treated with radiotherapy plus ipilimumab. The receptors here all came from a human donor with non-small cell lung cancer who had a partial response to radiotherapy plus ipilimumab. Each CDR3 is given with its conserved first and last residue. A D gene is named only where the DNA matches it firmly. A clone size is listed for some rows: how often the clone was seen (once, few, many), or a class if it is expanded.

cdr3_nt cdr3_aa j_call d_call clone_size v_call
TGTGCCAGTAGAACAGGGAATCTAAACTCTGGGGCCAACGTCCTGACTTTC CASRTGNLNSGANVLTF TRBJ2-6 - - TRBV19
TGTGCCAGCAGTCCTAACACTGACAGTACCGGGGAGCTGTTTTTT CASSPNTDSTGELFF TRBJ2-2 - - TRBV2
TGTGCCAGCAGCCCCCGCGGGGGGGATGAGCAGTTCTTC CASSPRGGDEQFF TRBJ2-1 TRBD2 - TRBV7-9
TGTGCCAGCAGTTCCTCCAACAGGAACACTGAAGCTTTCTTT CASSSSNRNTEAFF TRBJ1-1 - - TRBV6-5
TGTGCCAGTAGTATTCGGAGGGTAGGAAATCAGCCCCAGCATTTT CASSIRRVGNQPQHF TRBJ1-5 - - TRBV19
TGTGCCAGCAGCAGCCCCAGGGACTCTGGAAACACCATATATTTT CASSSPRDSGNTIYF TRBJ1-3 - many TRBV7-9
TGTGCCAGCAGCCCTTCCTACGAGCAGTACTTC CASSPSYEQYF TRBJ2-7 - - TRBV11-2
TGTGCCAGCAGCCGCTCTAGCGGGGGTACAGATACGCAGTATTTT CASSRSSGGTDTQYF TRBJ2-3 TRBD2 - TRBV7-3
TGTGCCAGCTCACCCCAACGGAGCGGCACTGAAGCTTTCTTT CASSPQRSGTEAFF TRBJ1-1 - - TRBV18
TGCAGTGCTTGGGACAGCTATGGCTACACCTTC CSAWDSYGYTF TRBJ1-2 TRBD1 - TRBV20-1
TGCGCCAGCAGCCAACAGGGACAGGGGAACTATGGCTACACCTTC CASSQQGQGNYGYTF TRBJ1-2 TRBD1 medium-sized TRBV4-3
TGTGCCACCAGCAGCGCCTTTACAGGGAAAACTGGCTACACCTTC CATSSAFTGKTGYTF TRBJ1-2 - - TRBV15
TGCGCCAGCAGCTTGGGGACAGGGCACACCGGGGAGCTGTTTTTT CASSLGTGHTGELFF TRBJ2-2 TRBD1 - TRBV5-1
TGCGCCAGCAGCTCGGGGAGTGGGGCCAACGTCCTGACTTTC CASSSGSGANVLTF TRBJ2-6 - - TRBV5-1
TGTGCCAGCAGCCTCAGGGGATATAATGAAAAACTGTTTTTT CASSLRGYNEKLFF TRBJ1-4 - - TRBV7-6
TGCAGCGTTGATGGTCTGGACAGCCACTACAATGAGCAGTTCTTC CSVDGLDSHYNEQFF TRBJ2-1 - - TRBV29-1
TGTGCCAGCAGCTTAAGGGGTGAAGAGACCCAGTACTTC CASSLRGEETQYF TRBJ2-5 - - TRBV2
TGTGCCAGCAAGCGGGCAGCAGATACGCAGTATTTT CASKRAADTQYF TRBJ2-3 - - TRBV2
TGTGCCAGCAGCCAAGACGGACAGGGGGCTGAACAGCCCCAGCATTTT CASSQDGQGAEQPQHF TRBJ1-5 TRBD1 - TRBV4-2
TGTGCCTGGAGTATGGACAGGGGAGACTATGGCTACACCTTC CAWSMDRGDYGYTF TRBJ1-2 TRBD1 - TRBV30
TGTGCCATCGGGGCGTTCGGAAACACCATATATTTT CAIGAFGNTIYF TRBJ1-3 - - TRBV10-3
TGTGCCAGCGTGGCGACAGGGGTTACCTACGAGCAGTACTTC CASVATGVTYEQYF TRBJ2-7 - few TRBV7-5
TGTGCCAGCAGCACCCCGGTCGGGGAGGGCTACTATGGCTACACCTTC CASSTPVGEGYYGYTF TRBJ1-2 - - TRBV5-6
TGTGCCAGCAGCGCCCGGGACTCGGGCAATGAGCAGTTCTTC CASSARDSGNEQFF TRBJ2-1 - - TRBV12-1
TGTGCCAGCAGTTTAAAGGGGTTTGGGACTGAAGCTTTCTTT CASSLKGFGTEAFF TRBJ1-1 - - TRBV27
TGTGCCAGCAGCGGCGACAGGAGTAATTCACCCCTCCACTTT CASSGDRSNSPLHF TRBJ1-6 - - TRBV9
TGTGCCAGCAGTAAACAGGGGGCCAACGTCCTGACTTTC CASSKQGANVLTF TRBJ2-6 - - TRBV7-3
TGTGCCAGCACTCCCGGGGGGCTTTACAATGAGCAGTTCTTC CASTPGGLYNEQFF TRBJ2-1 - - TRBV27
TGCGCCAGCAGCCCCCGACAGGGGTACGGGAGGGAGCAGTTCTTC CASSPRQGYGREQFF TRBJ2-1 - - TRBV5-1
TGTGCCAGCAGCTTAGGGGTGGGGGCAGGCTATGGCTACACCTTC CASSLGVGAGYGYTF TRBJ1-2 - once TRBV7-3
TGTGCCAGCAGCGGACAGGGCACCGAGCAGTACTTC CASSGQGTEQYF TRBJ2-7 TRBD1 - TRBV6-1
TGTGCCAGCAGTTGGACTGGGGATGGCACTGAAGCTTTCTTT CASSWTGDGTEAFF TRBJ1-1 - few TRBV6-1
TGTGCCAGCAGCTCTCGACTAGCGGGAATAGAAGATACGCAGTATTTT CASSSRLAGIEDTQYF TRBJ2-3 TRBD2 - TRBV7-9
TGTGCCAGCAGCGGGTACCAAGAGACCCAGTACTTC CASSGYQETQYF TRBJ2-5 - few TRBV6-5
TGCGCCAGCAGCCAAGGACGGAGGTTCGGGGGCACCGGGGAGCTGTTTTTT CASSQGRRFGGTGELFF TRBJ2-2 - - TRBV4-3
TGTGCCAGCAGCGAATACGGTTACAGGGGTTATGGCTACACCTTC CASSEYGYRGYGYTF TRBJ1-2 TRBD1 few TRBV9
TGTGCCAGCAGCTTAAGCGCCCTAGGGGAAGGCTACGAGCAGTACTTC CASSLSALGEGYEQYF TRBJ2-7 - - TRBV7-6
TGTGCCAGCAGGGGACAGCCGGGGGAGACCCAGTACTTC CASRGQPGETQYF TRBJ2-5 TRBD1 - TRBV6-1